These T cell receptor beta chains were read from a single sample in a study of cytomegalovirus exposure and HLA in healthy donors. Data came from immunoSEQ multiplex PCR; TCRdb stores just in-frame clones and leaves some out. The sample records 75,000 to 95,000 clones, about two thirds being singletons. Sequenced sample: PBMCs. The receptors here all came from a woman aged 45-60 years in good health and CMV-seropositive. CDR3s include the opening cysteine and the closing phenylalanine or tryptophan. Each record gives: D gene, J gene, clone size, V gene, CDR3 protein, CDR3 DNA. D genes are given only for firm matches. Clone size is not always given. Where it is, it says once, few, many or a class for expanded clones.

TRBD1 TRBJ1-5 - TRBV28 CASSPGGSLRGQPQHF TGTGCCAGCAGTCCAGGGGGCAGTCTCAGAGGCCAGCCCCAGCATTTT
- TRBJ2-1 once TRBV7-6 CASSSGYNEQFF TGTGCCAGCAGCTCAGGGTATAATGAGCAGTTCTTC
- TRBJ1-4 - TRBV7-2 CASSLWGLDEKLFF TGTGCCAGCAGCTTATGGGGGCTCGATGAAAAACTGTTTTTT
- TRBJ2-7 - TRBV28 CASSFRGAKNEQYF TGTGCCAGCAGTTTCCGGGGTGCGAAGAACGAGCAGTACTTC
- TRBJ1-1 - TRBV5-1 CASSTGTANTEAFF TGCGCCAGCAGCACAGGGACGGCTAACACTGAAGCTTTCTTT
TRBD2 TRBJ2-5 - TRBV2 CASSEGESGGAGETQYF TGTGCCAGCAGTGAAGGAGAAAGCGGGGGGGCCGGGGAGACCCAGTACTTC
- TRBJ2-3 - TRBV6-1 CASSEKQTTDTQYF TGTGCCAGCAGTGAAAAACAGACCACAGATACGCAGTATTTT
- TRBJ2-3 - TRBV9 CASSVQDLGSRGGTQYF TGTGCCAGCAGCGTCCAGGACTTAGGTAGCCGGGGAGGTACGCAGTATTTT
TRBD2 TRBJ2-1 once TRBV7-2 CASSPGGAVKNEQFF TGTGCCAGCAGCCCCGGGGGGGCCGTGAAAAATGAGCAGTTCTTC
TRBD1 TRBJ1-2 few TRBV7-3 CASSLTGDYGYTF TGTGCCAGCAGCTTGACAGGGGATTACGGCTACACCTTC
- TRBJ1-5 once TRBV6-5 CASALGGEQPQHF TGTGCCAGCGCGTTGGGGGGGGAGCAGCCCCAGCATTTT
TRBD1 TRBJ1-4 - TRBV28 CASSYQGGNEKLFF TGTGCCAGCAGCTACCAGGGGGGAAATGAAAAACTGTTTTTT
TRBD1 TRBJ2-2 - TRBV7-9 CASTSTWGQDTGELFF TGTGCCAGCACCTCTACGTGGGGACAGGACACCGGGGAGCTGTTTTTT
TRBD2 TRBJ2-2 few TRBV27 CASSSWEGSNTGELFF TGTGCCAGCTCCTCATGGGAGGGGTCGAACACCGGGGAGCTGTTTTTT
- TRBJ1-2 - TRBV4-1 CASSQAERNYGYTF TGCGCCAGCAGCCAAGCAGAGAGGAACTATGGCTACACCTTC
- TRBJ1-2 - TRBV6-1 CASSDWGLPYGYTF TGTGCCAGCAGTGATTGGGGGCTTCCCTATGGCTACACCTTC
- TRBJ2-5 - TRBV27 CASSRDNQETQYF TGTGCCAGCAGTCGGGACAACCAAGAGACCCAGTACTTC
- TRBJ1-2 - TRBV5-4 CASSLGSGVGNYGYTF TGTGCCAGCAGCTTGGGTAGCGGGGTCGGGAACTATGGCTACACCTTC
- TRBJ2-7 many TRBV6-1 CASSADITYEQYF TGTGCCAGCAGTGCGGACATCACCTACGAGCAGTACTTC
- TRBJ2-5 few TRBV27 CASSLVAAYQETQYF TGTGCCAGCAGTTTGGTAGCGGCTTACCAAGAGACCCAGTACTTC
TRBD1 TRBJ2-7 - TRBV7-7 CASSQGQAEFYEQYF TGTGCCAGCAGCCAGGGACAGGCGGAGTTCTACGAGCAGTACTTC
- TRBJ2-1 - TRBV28 CASGLDKAGDAIYNEQFF TGTGCCAGCGGCCTGGACAAAGCTGGGGATGCTATCTACAATGAGCAGTTCTTC
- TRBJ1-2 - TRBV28 CATEQGIYGYTF TGTGCCACCGAACAGGGAATCTATGGCTACACCTTC
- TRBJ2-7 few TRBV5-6 CASSPGRLAYEQYF TGTGCCAGCAGCCCGGGGAGGCTAGCCTACGAGCAGTACTTC
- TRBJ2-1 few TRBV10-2 CASRSMGGSSYNEQFF TGCGCCAGCAGAAGCATGGGGGGAAGCTCCTACAATGAGCAGTTCTTC
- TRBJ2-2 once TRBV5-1 CASSLVVGSTGELFF TGCGCCAGCAGCTTGGTGGTAGGGAGCACCGGGGAGCTGTTTTTT
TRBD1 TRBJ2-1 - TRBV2 CASSGTGHKHNEQFF TGTGCCAGCAGCGGGACAGGGCACAAGCACAATGAGCAGTTCTTC
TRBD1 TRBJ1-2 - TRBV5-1 CASSLGDRVSYGYTF TGCGCCAGCAGCTTGGGAGACAGGGTATCATATGGCTACACCTTC
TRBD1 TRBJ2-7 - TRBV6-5 CASRLLGTGVEQYF TGTGCCAGCCGTTTGCTCGGGACAGGGGTCGAGCAGTACTTC
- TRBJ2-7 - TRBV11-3 CASSAGSYEQYF TGTGCCAGCAGCGCAGGGTCCTACGAGCAGTACTTC
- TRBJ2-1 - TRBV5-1 CASSGALALNEQFF TGCGCCAGCAGCGGGGCTCTCGCGTTAAATGAGCAGTTCTTC
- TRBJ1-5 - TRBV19 CASSIDSSVGGPQHF TGTGCCAGTAGTATAGACTCGAGTGTCGGGGGGCCCCAGCATTTT
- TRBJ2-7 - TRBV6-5 CASSYGAGTSEQYF TGTGCCAGCAGTTACGGGGCAGGGACAAGCGAGCAGTACTTC
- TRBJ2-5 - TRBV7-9 CASERQNQETQYF TGTGCCAGCGAAAGACAGAACCAAGAGACCCAGTACTTC
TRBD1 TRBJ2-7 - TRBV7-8 CASSSTGGPYEQYF TGTGCCAGCAGCTCGACAGGGGGCCCCTACGAGCAGTACTTC
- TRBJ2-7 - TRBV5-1 CASSFNFDEQYF TGCGCCAGCAGCTTCAACTTCGACGAGCAGTACTTC
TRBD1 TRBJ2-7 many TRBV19 CASRLRTGDPVAYEQYF TGTGCCAGTAGACTCCGGACAGGGGATCCGGTCGCCTACGAGCAGTACTTC
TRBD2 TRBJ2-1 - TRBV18 CASSPSSGGVTYNEQFF TGTGCCAGCTCACCATCTAGCGGGGGGGTAACCTACAATGAGCAGTTCTTC
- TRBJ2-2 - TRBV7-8 CASSLGQGPGELFF TGTGCCAGCAGCTTAGGGCAGGGCCCCGGGGAGCTGTTTTTT
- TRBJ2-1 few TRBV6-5 CASNRGGEQFF TGTGCCAGCAACAGGGGGGGCGAGCAGTTCTTC